The source of this T cell receptor beta chain is a study of blood T cell repertoires in COVID-19. In the study overall: Samples of COVID-19 (acute and convalescent) were obtained from the United States, Italy and Spain.

Sequencing used immunoSEQ multiplex PCR; TCRdb keeps in-frame clones, though not all of them. The sample has approximately 52,000 clones; 75% to 90% are singletons. CDR3 length: 15 amino acids. Germline loops: CDR1 SGHTA, CDR2 FQGNSA. V shed 2 bases and J shed 5 bases, with 15 bases lying between them. This chain uses TRBV7-2 with TRBJ2-5, with D hard to call. The sample consisted of peripheral blood. This clonotype was sampled from a man between 60 and 70 years old with active COVID-19. The CDR3, as DNA: TGTGCCAGCAGCTTATCGGTAACCCCATCCGAGACCCAGTACTTC. Protein sequence: CASSLSVTPSETQYF. Full variable domain (remainder filled in from reference TRBV7-2 and TRBJ2-5): GAGVSQSPSNKVTEKGKDVELRCDPISGHTALYWYRQSLGQGLEFLIYFQGNSAPDKSGLPSDRFSAERTGGSVSTLTIQRTQQEDSAVYLCASSLSVTPSETQYFGPGTRLLVL.